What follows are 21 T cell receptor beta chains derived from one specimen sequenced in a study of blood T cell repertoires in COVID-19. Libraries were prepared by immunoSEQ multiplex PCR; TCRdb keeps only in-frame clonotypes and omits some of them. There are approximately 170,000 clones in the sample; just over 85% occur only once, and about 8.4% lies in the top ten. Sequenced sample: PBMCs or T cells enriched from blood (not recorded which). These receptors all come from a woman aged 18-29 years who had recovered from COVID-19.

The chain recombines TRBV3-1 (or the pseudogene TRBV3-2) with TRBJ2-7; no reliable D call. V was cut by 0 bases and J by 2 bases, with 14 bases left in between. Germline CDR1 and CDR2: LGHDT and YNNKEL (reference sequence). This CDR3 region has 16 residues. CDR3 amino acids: CASSQDSGRQAYEQYF. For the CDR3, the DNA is TGTGCCAGCAGCCAAGATAGTGGCAGGCAGGCCTACGAGCAGTACTTC.

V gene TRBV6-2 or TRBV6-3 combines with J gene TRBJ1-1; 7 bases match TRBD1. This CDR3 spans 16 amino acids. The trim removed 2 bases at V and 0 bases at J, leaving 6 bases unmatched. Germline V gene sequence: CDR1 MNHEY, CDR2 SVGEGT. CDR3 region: CASSYDRAIMNTEAFF. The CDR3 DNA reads TGTGCCAGCAGTTACGACAGGGCTATAATGAACACTGAAGCTTTCTTT.

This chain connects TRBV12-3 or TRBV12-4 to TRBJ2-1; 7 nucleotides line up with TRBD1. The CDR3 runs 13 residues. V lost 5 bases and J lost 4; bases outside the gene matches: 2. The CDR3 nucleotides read TGTGCCAGCAGTACGGGACAGTACAATGAGCAGTTCTTC. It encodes CASSTGQYNEQFF.

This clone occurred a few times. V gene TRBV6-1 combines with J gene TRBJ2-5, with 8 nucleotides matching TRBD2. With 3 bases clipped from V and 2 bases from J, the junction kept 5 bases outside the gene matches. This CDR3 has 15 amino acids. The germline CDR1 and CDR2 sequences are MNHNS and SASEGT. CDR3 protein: CASSDGVAGQETQYF. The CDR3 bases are TGTGCCAGCAGTGATGGGGTAGCGGGGCAAGAGACCCAGTACTTC.

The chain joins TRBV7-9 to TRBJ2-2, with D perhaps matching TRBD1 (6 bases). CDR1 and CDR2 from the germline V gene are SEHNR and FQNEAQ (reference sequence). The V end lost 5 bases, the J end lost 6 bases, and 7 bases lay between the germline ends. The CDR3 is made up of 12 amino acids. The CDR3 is CASSQGSGELFF. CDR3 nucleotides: TGTGCCAGCAGCCAGGGGTCCGGGGAGCTGTTTTTT.

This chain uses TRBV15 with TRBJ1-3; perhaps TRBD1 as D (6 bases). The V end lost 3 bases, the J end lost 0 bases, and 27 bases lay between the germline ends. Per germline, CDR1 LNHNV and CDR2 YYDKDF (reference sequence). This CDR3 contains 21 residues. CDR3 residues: CATSRSLSRTVLPISGNTIYF. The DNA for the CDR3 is TGTGCCACCAGCAGGTCCTTATCCAGGACAGTACTTCCAATCTCTGGAAACACCATATATTTT.

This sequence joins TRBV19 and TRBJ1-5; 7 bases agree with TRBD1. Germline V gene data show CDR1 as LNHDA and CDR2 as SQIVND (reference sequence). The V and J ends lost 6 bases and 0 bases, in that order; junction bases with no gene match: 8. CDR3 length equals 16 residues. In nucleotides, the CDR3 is TGTGCCAGTAGCCCTTCAGGACAGGTTAGCAATCAGCCCCAGCATTTT. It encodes CASSPSGQVSNQPQHF.

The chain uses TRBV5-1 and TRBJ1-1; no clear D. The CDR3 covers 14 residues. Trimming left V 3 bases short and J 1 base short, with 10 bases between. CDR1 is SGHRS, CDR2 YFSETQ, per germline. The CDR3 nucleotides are TGCGCCAGCAGCTCAAACCCAGGGAACACTGAAGCTTTCTTT. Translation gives CASSSNPGNTEAFF.

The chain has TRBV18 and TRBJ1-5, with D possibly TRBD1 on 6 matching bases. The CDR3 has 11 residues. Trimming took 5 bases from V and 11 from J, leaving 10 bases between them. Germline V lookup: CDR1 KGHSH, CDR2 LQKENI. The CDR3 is CASSAGDSQHF. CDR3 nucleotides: TGTGCCAGCTCAGCAGGGGATTCCCAGCATTTT.

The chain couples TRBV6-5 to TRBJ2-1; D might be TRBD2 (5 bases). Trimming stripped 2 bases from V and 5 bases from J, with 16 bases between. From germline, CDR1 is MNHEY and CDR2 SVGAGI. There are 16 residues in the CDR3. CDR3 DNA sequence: TGTGCCAGCAGTTACCGCCCCACCAGCGGCGACAATGAGCAGTTCTTC. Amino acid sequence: CASSYRPTSGDNEQFF.

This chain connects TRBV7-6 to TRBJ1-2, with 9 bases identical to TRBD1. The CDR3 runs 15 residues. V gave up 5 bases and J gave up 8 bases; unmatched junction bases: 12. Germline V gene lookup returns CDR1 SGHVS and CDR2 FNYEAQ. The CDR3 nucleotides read TGTGCCAGCAGCCCTCTAGCCGGGACAGGGATAGGCTACACCTTC. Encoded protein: CASSPLAGTGIGYTF.

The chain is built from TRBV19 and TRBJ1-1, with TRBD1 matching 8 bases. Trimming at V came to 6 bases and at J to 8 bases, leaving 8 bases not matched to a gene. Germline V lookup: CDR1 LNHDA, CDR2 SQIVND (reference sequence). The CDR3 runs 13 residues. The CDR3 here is CASSLQGAGEAFF. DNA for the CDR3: TGTGCCAGTAGCCTGCAGGGGGCTGGGGAAGCTTTCTTT.

The CDR3 spells CAWRLQGNTEAFF. The CDR3 coding sequence is TGTGCCTGGAGATTACAGGGTAACACTGAAGCTTTCTTT. V usage is TRBV30 and J usage is TRBJ1-1; the D gene is possibly TRBD1 (6 bases). The germline V gene encodes CDR1 GTSNPN and CDR2 SVGIG (reference sequence). The CDR3 length is 13 residues. V was pared by 3 bases and J by 2 bases, with 10 bases between. Full variable domain (outside the CDR3, taken from reference TRBV30 and TRBJ1-1): SQTIHQWPATLVQPVGSPLSLECTVEGTSNPNLYWYRQAAGRGLQLLFYSVGIGQISSEVPQNLSASRPQDRQFILSSKKLLLSDSGFYLCAWRLQGNTEAFFGQGTRLTVV.

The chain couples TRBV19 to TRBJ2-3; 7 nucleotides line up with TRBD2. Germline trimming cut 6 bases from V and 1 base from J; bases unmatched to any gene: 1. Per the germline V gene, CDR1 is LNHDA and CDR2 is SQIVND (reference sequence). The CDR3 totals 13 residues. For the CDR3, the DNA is TGTGCCAGTAGGGCGGGAGGCACAGATACGCAGTATTTT. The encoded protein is CASRAGGTDTQYF.

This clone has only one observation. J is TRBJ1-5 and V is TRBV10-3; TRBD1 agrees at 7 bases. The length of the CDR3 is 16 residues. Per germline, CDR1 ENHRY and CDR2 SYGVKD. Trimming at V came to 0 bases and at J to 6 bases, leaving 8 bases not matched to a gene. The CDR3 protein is CAISESLTGDGQPQHF. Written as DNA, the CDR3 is TGTGCCATCAGTGAGTCTCTCACAGGGGACGGTCAGCCCCAGCATTTT.

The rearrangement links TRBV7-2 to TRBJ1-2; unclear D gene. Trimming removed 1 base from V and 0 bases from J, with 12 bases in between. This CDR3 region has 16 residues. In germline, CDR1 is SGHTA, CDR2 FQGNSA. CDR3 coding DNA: TGTGCCAGCAGCTTAGTTTCGGCAGGCCCTAACTATGGCTACACCTTC. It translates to CASSLVSAGPNYGYTF.

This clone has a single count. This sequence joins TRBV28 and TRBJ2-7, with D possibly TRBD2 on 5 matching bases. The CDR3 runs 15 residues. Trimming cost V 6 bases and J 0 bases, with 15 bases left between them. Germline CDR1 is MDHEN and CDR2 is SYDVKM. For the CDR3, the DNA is TGTGCCAGCAGACCAATCACAACTAGCTCCTACGAGCAGTACTTC. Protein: CASRPITTSSYEQYF.

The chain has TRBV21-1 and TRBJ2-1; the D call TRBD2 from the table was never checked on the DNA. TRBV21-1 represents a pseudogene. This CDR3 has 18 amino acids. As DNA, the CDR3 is TGTGCCAGCAGCAAAGGCTTAGCGGGAGAGCCTTTAGTGAATGAGCAGTTCTTC. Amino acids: CASSKGLAGEPLVNEQFF.

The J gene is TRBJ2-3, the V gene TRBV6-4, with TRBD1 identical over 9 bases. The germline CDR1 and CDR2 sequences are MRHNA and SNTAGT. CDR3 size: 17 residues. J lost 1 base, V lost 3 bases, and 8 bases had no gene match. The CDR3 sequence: CASSEDHRDRGTDTQYF. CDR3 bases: TGTGCCAGCAGTGAGGACCACCGGGACAGGGGCACAGATACGCAGTATTTT.

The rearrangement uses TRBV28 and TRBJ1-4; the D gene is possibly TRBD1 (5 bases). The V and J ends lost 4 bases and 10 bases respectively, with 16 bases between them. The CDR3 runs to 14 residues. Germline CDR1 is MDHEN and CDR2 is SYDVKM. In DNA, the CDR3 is TGTGCCAGCAGTTCCCCCCCAGGGTTGACAAAACTGTTTTTT. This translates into CASSSPPGLTKLFF.

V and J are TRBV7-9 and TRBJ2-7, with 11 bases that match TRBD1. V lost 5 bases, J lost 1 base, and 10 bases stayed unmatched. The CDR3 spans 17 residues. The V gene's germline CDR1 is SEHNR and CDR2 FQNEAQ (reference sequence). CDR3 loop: CASSRGQGGLWSYEQYF. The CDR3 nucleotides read TGTGCCAGCAGCCGGGGACAGGGGGGTTTATGGTCCTACGAGCAGTACTTC.